This T cell receptor beta chain was identified in a study of cytomegalovirus exposure and HLA in healthy donors. Germline CDR1 reads MNHEY; CDR2 reads SMNVEV (reference sequence). Trimming removed 0 bases from V and 1 base from J, with 12 bases in between. The CDR3 length is 16 residues. The PCR made use of 60 Vbeta and 13 Jbeta primers. The table came from immunoSEQ multiplex PCR; TCRdb's copy has only in-frame clones and leaves some out. The top ten hold about 11% of the sample, which has 150,000 to 200,000 clones, about 75% seen once. The receptor's source is a man younger than 35 in good health and CMV-seropositive. This chain joins TRBV27 and TRBJ1-1; the D gene is possibly TRBD1 (6 bases). Sequenced material: PBMCs. The CDR3 sequence: CASSLSLGQRNTEAFF. CDR3 nucleotide sequence: TGTGCCAGCAGTTTATCGTTGGGACAAAGGAACACTGAAGCTTTCTTT.